These T cell receptor beta chains were read from a single sample in a study of cytomegalovirus exposure and HLA in healthy donors. Some clones are missing from TCRdb's copy, which holds only in-frame ones; the method was immunoSEQ multiplex PCR. The table for this sample gives fewer than 70,000 clones. The sample taken for sequencing was PBMCs. These TCRs come from a woman aged 18 to 35 in good health and CMV-seronegative. The CDR3 runs from the conserved cysteine through the conserved F or W. Each record gives: D gene, V gene, J gene, CDR3 DNA, CDR3 protein. A D gene is named only where the DNA matches it firmly.

>-|TRBV7-9|TRBJ1-1
TGTGCCAGCAGCTTGGGTGAGGAAACTGAAGCTTTCTTT
CASSLGEETEAFF
>-|TRBV25-1|TRBJ1-1
TGTGCCAGCAGTGAACCTCGAGGCACTGAAGCTTTCTTT
CASSEPRGTEAFF
>-|TRBV19|TRBJ1-2
TGTGCCAGTTACCGCGGGGGAGAAGGTGGCTACACCTTC
CASYRGGEGGYTF
>TRBD2|TRBV13|TRBJ2-7
TGTGCCAGCACCCTAGCGGGAGAGAGCAACGAGCAGTACTTC
CASTLAGESNEQYF
>TRBD1|TRBV29-1|TRBJ1-1
TGCAGCGTTGATACAGGGGGATACACTGAAGCTTTCTTT
CSVDTGGYTEAFF
>-|TRBV6-5|TRBJ1-2
TGTGCCAGCAGTTCCGGACAGCTCGGCTACACCTTC
CASSSGQLGYTF
>TRBD1|TRBV13|TRBJ1-6
TGTGCCAGCAGCTTCCCGGGACAGGCATCACCCCTCCACTTT
CASSFPGQASPLHF
>-|TRBV11-3|TRBJ1-2
TGTGCCAGCAGCTTAGTATCACAGGCCTCCAGCTCCTTC
CASSLVSQASSSF
>TRBD1|TRBV5-1|TRBJ1-3
TGCGCCAGCCGGACAGGGAGCTCTGGAAACACCATATATTTT
CASRTGSSGNTIYF
>TRBD2|TRBV5-6|TRBJ2-3
TGTGCCAGCAGCCCTAGCCTTAGCGGGGGTGAACCTTACACAGATACGCAGTATTTT
CASSPSLSGGEPYTDTQYF
>-|TRBV7-9|TRBJ1-2
TGTGCCAGCAGCTTAAGCGGGGCTAGCTATGGCTACACCTTC
CASSLSGASYGYTF
>-|TRBV4-1|TRBJ1-4
TGCGCCAGCAGCCGACGGACAGTTGCAACTAATGAAAAACTGTTTTTT
CASSRRTVATNEKLFF
>TRBD2|TRBV4-1|TRBJ2-7
TGCGCCAGCAGCCATCCTGGGGAGGGGAACGAGCAGTACTTC
CASSHPGEGNEQYF
>TRBD1|TRBV4-2|TRBJ1-1
TGTGCCAGCAGCCAAGCCATCACAGGGGCCTTGAACACTGAAGCCTTCTTT
CASSQAITGALNTEAFF
>TRBD2|TRBV19|TRBJ2-6
TGTGCCAGTAGCAGGGAGGGGAACGGGGCCAACGTCCTGACTTTC
CASSREGNGANVLTF
>TRBD1|TRBV30|TRBJ1-1
TGTGCCTGGAGAAGTGGGACAGGGGGCCTGGGCACTGAAGCTTTCTTT
CAWRSGTGGLGTEAFF
>-|TRBV27|TRBJ1-2
TGTGCCAGCAGTTTCGTGGGGGGCTATGGCTACACCTTC
CASSFVGGYGYTF
>-|TRBV9|TRBJ1-4
TGTGCCAGCAGCGTTACCCTGGGGGGGGCTAATGAAAAACTGTTTTTT
CASSVTLGGANEKLFF
>-|TRBV6-5|TRBJ2-7
TGTGCCAGCTCCCCCGGGGAGTACGAGCAGTACTTC
CASSPGEYEQYF
>-|TRBV30|TRBJ2-5
TGTTCCGGCGGGTCCCAAGAGACCCAGTACTTC
CSGGSQETQYF
>TRBD1|TRBV7-9|TRBJ2-5
TGTGCCAGCAGCTTAGAGGGACACCGGACAGGGGCCCAGTACTTC
CASSLEGHRTGAQYF
>-|TRBV6-6|TRBJ2-7
TGTGCCAGCAGTTATGGGTTAGCCTCCTACGAGCAGTACTTC
CASSYGLASYEQYF